These 18 T cell receptor beta chains came from one sample sequenced in a study of blood T cell repertoires in COVID-19. This table comes from immunoSEQ multiplex PCR, and its TCRdb copy is limited to in-frame clones, with some not included. The sample records about 140,000 clones, almost 85% being singletons. Sequenced sample: peripheral blood. The receptors were sampled from a man between 50 and 59 years old with acute or convalescent COVID-19.

This chain joins TRBV7-8 and TRBJ1-5; tentatively, D is TRBD1 (5 bases). The CDR3 has 17 residues. Trimming shortened V by 1 base and J by 1 base, and 14 bases separated the two germline ends. The germline gives CDR1 SGHVS, CDR2 FQNEAQ. DNA of the CDR3: TGTGCCAGCAGCTTAGTTACGGGGGGTTTAAGCAATCAGCCCCAGCATTTT. Protein sequence: CASSLVTGGLSNQPQHF.

This clone was seen more than once but under ten times. The V and J genes are TRBV12-5 and TRBJ1-5; TRBD1 aligns across 7 bases. CDR3 length: 14 residues. The V and J ends lost 6 bases and 2 bases, in that order; junction bases with no gene match: 4. Germline V gene lookup returns CDR1 LGHNT and CDR2 FRNRAP. In nucleotides, the CDR3 is TGTGCTAGTGGGACGGGACAGCGCAATCAGCCCCAGCATTTT. It specifies CASGTGQRNQPQHF. Supplemented by reference TRBV12-5 and TRBJ1-5, the full variable domain reads DARVTQTPRHKVTEMGQEVTMRCQPILGHNTVFWYRQTMMQGLELLAYFRNRAPLDDSGMPKDRFSAEMPDATLATLKIQPSEPRDSAVYFCASGTGQRNQPQHFGDGTRLSIL.

This chain links TRBV19 with TRBJ1-1, with 7 bases identical to TRBD1. The germline CDR1 and CDR2 sequences are LNHDA and SQIVND (reference sequence). The CDR3 extends over 15 amino acids. V lost 5 bases and J lost 8; bases outside the gene matches: 14. In nucleotides, the CDR3 is TGTGCCAGTAGTTCTCGGGGGACCCGGACAGGCGAAGCTTTCTTT. Its translation: CASSSRGTRTGEAFF.

The chain uses TRBV19 and TRBJ1-1, with 7 bases matching TRBD1. The CDR3 consists of 13 residues. The J segment lost 4 bases and the V segment lost 10 bases, leaving 9 bases of the junction unmatched. Germline V gene lookup returns CDR1 LNHDA and CDR2 SQIVND (reference sequence). As DNA, the CDR3 is TGTGCCACTTCGGGACAGAAGGGCACTGAAGCTTTCTTT. It is translated as CATSGQKGTEAFF.

V and J are TRBV14 and TRBJ1-2, with unresolved D. Germline V gene data show CDR1 as SGHDN and CDR2 as FVKESK. The CDR3 runs to 14 residues. Trimming took off 2 bases at V and 7 bases at J, with 14 bases between the two ends. CDR3 in amino acids: CASSQRRHGGGYTF. In nucleotides, the CDR3 is TGTGCCAGCAGCCAACGCAGGCATGGAGGTGGCTACACCTTC.

The chain joins TRBV5-5 to TRBJ1-3; no definite D call. The CDR3 contains 14 residues. CDR1 and CDR2 (germline): SGHKS, YYEKEE (reference sequence). V lost 1 base, J lost 1 base, and 6 bases lay in between. DNA of the CDR3: TGTGCCAGCAGCTTGTTTCAGTCTGGAAACACCATATATTTT. The encoded protein is CASSLFQSGNTIYF.

The chain employs TRBV6-5 and TRBJ2-3; D is unclear. Germline lookup yields CDR1 MNHEY and CDR2 SVGAGI. V lost 6 bases and J 3 bases, leaving 7 bases between the germline ends. The CDR3 has 12 residues. The CDR3 DNA is TGTGCCAGCAGGGAGAGTACAGATACGCAGTATTTT. This gives the protein CASRESTDTQYF.

V and J are TRBV7-9 and TRBJ2-3; 8 bases align to TRBD2. After removal of 2 bases from V and 0 bases from J, the junction contained 7 bases not matched to a gene. The CDR3 loop spans 17 amino acids. Germline CDR1 and CDR2: SEHNR and FQNEAQ (reference sequence). CDR3 sequence reads: CASSLLYSGGSTDTQYF. CDR3 DNA sequence: TGTGCCAGCAGCTTACTATACAGCGGGGGAAGCACAGATACGCAGTATTTT.

This clone was detected a few times. The gene calls are TRBV11-2 and TRBJ1-4; tentatively, D is TRBD1 (5 bases). The CDR3 is made up of 12 amino acids. V lost 6 bases, J lost 7 bases, and 9 bases lay in between. The germline gives CDR1 SGHAT, CDR2 FQNNGV. CDR3 protein: CASRGQGEKLFF. CDR3 sequence (DNA): TGTGCCAGCAGGGGGCAGGGTGAAAAACTGTTTTTT.

V is TRBV2 and J is TRBJ2-2; D remains unclear. Germline V lookup: CDR1 SNHLY, CDR2 FYNNEI. The V and J ends lost 8 bases and 7 bases respectively, with 14 bases between them. The CDR3 spans 13 residues. CDR3 bases: TGTGCCAGCGTAGCTACCCACATCGGGGAGCTGTTTTTT. The encoded protein is CASVATHIGELFF.

This clone has just a few counts. This chain uses TRBV5-4 with TRBJ1-2; TRBD1 might be the D (5 bases). CDR3 length equals 13 residues. V was clipped by 2 bases and J by 5 bases, with 10 bases between them. From germline, CDR1 is SGHNT and CDR2 YYREEE (reference sequence). In DNA, the CDR3 is TGTGCCAGCAGCTTCGGGCAGGGATATGGCTACACCTTC. Protein product: CASSFGQGYGYTF. The full variable domain, rest sourced from reference TRBV5-4 and TRBJ1-2, is ETGVTQSPTHLIKTRGQQVTLRCSSQSGHNTVSWYQQALGQGPQFIFQYYREEENGRGNFPPRFSGLQFPNYSSELNVNALELDDSALYLCASSFGQGYGYTFGSGTRLTVV.

Here the CDR3 reads CASSATVNTEAFF. The CDR3 DNA is TGTGCCAGCAGCGCCACAGTGAACACTGAAGCTTTCTTT. The V and J genes are TRBV7-9 and TRBJ1-1, with D unclear. Germline V lookup: CDR1 SEHNR, CDR2 FQNEAQ (reference sequence). This CDR3 is built from 13 residues. V dropped 5 bases and J dropped 0 bases, with 7 bases sitting between them.

This clone was recorded only once. In DNA, the CDR3 is TGTGCCAGTAGTATGGCGGGGGGCGGCGAGACCCAGTACTTC. This encodes CASSMAGGGETQYF. J is TRBJ2-5 and V is TRBV19; TRBD2 agrees at 8 bases. From germline, CDR1 is LNHDA and CDR2 SQIVND (reference sequence). After removal of 3 bases from V and 5 bases from J, the junction contained 5 bases not matched to a gene. This CDR3 contains 14 residues.

This clone has only one observation. The genes are TRBV21-1 and TRBJ2-7; the table's D call of TRBD1 was not tested on the DNA. TRBV21-1 is assigned pseudogene status. This CDR3 spans 14 amino acids. CDR3 sequence: CASSPGQGLHEQYF. CDR3 sequence (DNA): TGTGCCAGCAGCCCGGGACAGGGATTACACGAGCAGTACTTC.

DNA of the CDR3: TGTGCCAGCAGCCCGAGGACAGGCCAAAACATTCAGTACTTC. It translates to CASSPRTGQNIQYF. The chain employs TRBV13 and TRBJ2-4, with TRBD1 identical over 7 bases. After removal of 5 bases from V and 5 bases from J, the junction contained 6 bases not matched to a gene. The CDR3 is 14 amino acids. Germline V gene data show CDR1 as PRHDT and CDR2 as FYEKMQ (reference sequence).

The chain joins TRBV9 to TRBJ1-4, with D possibly TRBD1 on 6 matching bases. The germline gives CDR1 SGDLS, CDR2 YYNGEE. Trimming shortened V by 2 bases and J by 7 bases, and 15 bases separated the two germline ends. CDR3 length equals 15 residues. CDR3 amino acids: CASSVSGAPSEKLFF. CDR3 in DNA: TGTGCCAGCAGCGTGTCAGGGGCCCCAAGTGAAAAACTGTTTTTT.

The V and J genes are TRBV12-5 and TRBJ1-1; D possibly corresponds to TRBD1 (6 bases). Trimming took 3 bases from V and 2 from J, leaving 7 bases between them. The CDR3 loop spans 13 amino acids. CDR1 LGHNT and CDR2 FRNRAP come from the germline V gene. CDR3 in amino acids: CASGLQGNTEAFF. CDR3 nucleotides: TGTGCTAGTGGTTTACAGGGTAACACTGAAGCTTTCTTT. Looking up the rest from reference TRBV12-5 and TRBJ1-1 gives the full variable domain: DARVTQTPRHKVTEMGQEVTMRCQPILGHNTVFWYRQTMMQGLELLAYFRNRAPLDDSGMPKDRFSAEMPDATLATLKIQPSEPRDSAVYFCASGLQGNTEAFFGQGTRLTVV.

The V gene is TRBV15, the J gene TRBJ1-5; possible D gene TRBD1, 5 bases. Trimming took off 8 bases at V and 4 bases at J, with 12 bases between the two ends. Germline lookup yields CDR1 LNHNV and CDR2 YYDKDF (reference sequence). The CDR3 covers 13 residues. The CDR3 DNA reads TGTGCCACCGCGCAGGGTGCAAATCAGCCCCAGCATTTT. It codes for CATAQGANQPQHF.